These 21 T cell receptor beta chains originate from one sample sequenced in a study of blood T cell repertoires in COVID-19. Profiled with immunoSEQ multiplex PCR; TCRdb holds only in-frame clones, not every one. Of 300,000 to 400,000 clones listed, approximately 90% are singletons. Material: PBMCs or T cells enriched from blood (not recorded which). Receptor source: a woman between 18 and 30 years old who had recovered from COVID-19.

This clone has just one count. The chain couples TRBV12-3 or TRBV12-4 to TRBJ2-5; no definite D call. This CDR3 has 12 amino acids. V was shortened by 8 bases and J by 5 bases, with 12 bases between the two germline ends. The CDR3 DNA is TGTGCCAGCTCAGACTTGGAGGAGACCCAGTACTTC. This translates into CASSDLEETQYF.

The chain couples TRBV27 to TRBJ2-7; D gene unclear. There are 13 residues in the CDR3. Trimming shortened V by 5 bases and J by 3 bases, and 11 bases separated the two germline ends. Germline V gene sequence: CDR1 MNHEY, CDR2 SMNVEV (reference sequence). The CDR3 loop reads CASSPTEYYEQYF. Written as DNA, the CDR3 is TGTGCCAGCAGTCCGACGGAGTACTACGAGCAGTACTTC.

The count of this clone is one. The rearrangement joins TRBV4-3 to TRBJ1-1; TRBD1 agrees at 7 bases. Germline V gene lookup returns CDR1 LGHNA and CDR2 YSLEER. This CDR3 is 15 amino acids long. Germline trimming cut 0 bases from V and 5 bases from J; bases unmatched to any gene: 6. The CDR3 spells CASSQDQGGRTEAFF. CDR3 in DNA: TGCGCCAGCAGCCAAGATCAGGGGGGAAGAACTGAAGCTTTCTTT.

The chain combines TRBV30 with TRBJ2-5; 8 positions match TRBD2. The germline V gene encodes CDR1 GTSNPN and CDR2 SVGIG (reference sequence). J was trimmed by 3 bases and V by 3 bases; bases with no gene match: 3. The CDR3 contains 13 residues. CDR3 sequence (DNA): TGTGCCTGGAGACTTAGCGGGGAAGAGACCCAGTACTTC. Its translation: CAWRLSGEETQYF.

The V call is TRBV5-1, the J call TRBJ1-1, with D hard to call. The CDR3 extends over 16 amino acids. Germline-derived CDR1 and CDR2 are SGHRS and YFSETQ. Trimming stripped 0 bases from V and 0 bases from J, with 12 bases between. In DNA form, the CDR3 reads TGCGCCAGCAGCTTGGGACGGAACGGGGTGAACACTGAAGCTTTCTTT. Protein product: CASSLGRNGVNTEAFF.

The J gene is TRBJ1-5, the V gene TRBV19, with a possible D match to TRBD1 (6 bases). The ends were cut back, 6 bases at V and 3 bases at J, with 9 bases in the middle. This CDR3 contains 13 residues. CDR1 is LNHDA, CDR2 SQIVND, per germline (reference sequence). The CDR3 sequence: CASRGAPNQPQHF. In DNA, the CDR3 is TGTGCCAGTAGGGGGGCCCCCAATCAGCCCCAGCATTTT.

This clone was seen only once. The chain couples TRBV12-3 or TRBV12-4 to TRBJ1-5; 7 nucleotides align to TRBD1. This CDR3 has 13 residues. V lost 6 bases and J lost 5; bases outside the gene matches: 4. CDR3 nucleotide sequence: TGTGCCAGCAGGTGGGACAGCGATCAGCCCCAGCATTTT. This translates into CASRWDSDQPQHF.

The chain links TRBV18 to TRBJ1-1; tentatively, D is TRBD1 (5 bases). V was clipped by 4 bases and J by 4 bases, with 13 bases between them. The CDR3 covers 14 residues. Germline CDR1 and CDR2: KGHSH and LQKENI. The CDR3 nucleotides read TGTGCCAGCTCACTGGCCCAGGGATCCACTGAAGCTTTCTTT. This translates into CASSLAQGSTEAFF. Together with reference TRBV18 and TRBJ1-1, the CDR3 gives the full variable domain: NAGVMQNPRHLVRRRGQEARLRCSPMKGHSHVYWYRQLPEEGLKFMVYLQKENIIDESGMPKERFSAEFPKEGPSILRIQQVVRGDSAAYFCASSLAQGSTEAFFGQGTRLTVV.

The V call is TRBV4-1, the J call TRBJ2-7; a weak D match, TRBD2 (6 bases). This CDR3 contains 16 residues. V lost 1 base to trimming and J lost 4 bases, with 17 bases between them. CDR1 is MGHRA and CDR2 is YSYEKL in the germline V gene. The CDR3 region is CASSQASGTSGYEQYF. CDR3 sequence (DNA): TGCGCCAGCAGCCAAGCCTCCGGGACCAGCGGGTACGAGCAGTACTTC.

The J gene is TRBJ2-7, the V gene TRBV9; TRBD2 matches 15 bases. The CDR3 is 17 residues long. The J segment lost 2 bases and the V segment lost 2 bases, leaving 5 bases of the junction unmatched. Germline V CDR1 and CDR2: SGDLS, YYNGEE. In nucleotides, the CDR3 is TGTGCCAGCAGCGTGGGACTAGCGGGGGGATACCCCTACGAGCAGTACTTC. Residues: CASSVGLAGGYPYEQYF.

The chain combines TRBV5-1 with TRBJ2-7, with 7 bases fitting TRBD1. The V gene end was trimmed by 2 bases and the J gene end by 4 bases; junction bases not matched to a gene: 6. The germline V gene has CDR1 SGHRS and CDR2 YFSETQ. This CDR3 is 14 amino acids long. In nucleotides, the CDR3 is TGCGCCAGCAGCTTCCAGGGCAGGGGGTACGAGCAGTACTTC. It yields the protein CASSFQGRGYEQYF. Using reference TRBV5-1 and TRBJ2-7 for the parts outside the CDR3, the full variable domain is KAGVTQTPRYLIKTRGQQVTLSCSPISGHRSVSWYQQTPGQGLQFLFEYFSETQRNKGNFPGRFSGRQFSNSRSEMNVSTLELGDSALYLCASSFQGRGYEQYFGPGTRLTVT.

The chain links TRBV5-4 to TRBJ1-1; 8 nucleotides line up with TRBD1. The CDR3 extends over 13 amino acids. The V gene's germline CDR1 is SGHNT and CDR2 YYREEE (reference sequence). V lost 4 bases and J lost 4; bases outside the gene matches: 3. The CDR3 here is CASSIGQGTEAFF. CDR3 bases: TGTGCCAGCAGCATAGGACAGGGCACTGAAGCTTTCTTT.

The gene calls are TRBV4-2 and TRBJ2-1; a possible D gene is TRBD1 (5 bases). The V and J ends lost 3 bases and 8 bases respectively, with 14 bases between them. This CDR3 is 14 amino acids long. Germline values: CDR1 LGHNA, CDR2 YNFKEQ. The CDR3: CASSQETVLYEQFF. For the CDR3, the DNA is TGTGCCAGCAGCCAGGAGACAGTTTTGTATGAGCAGTTCTTC.

This clone appeared a few times. The chain carries TRBV5-1 and TRBJ2-7, with TRBD2 identical over 7 bases. This CDR3 has 16 amino acids. From germline, CDR1 is SGHRS and CDR2 YFSETQ. V lost 4 bases, J lost 4 bases, and 14 bases stayed unmatched. This chain's CDR3 is CASSPRRGGKTYEQYF. The CDR3 DNA reads TGCGCCAGCAGCCCCAGGCGGGGAGGGAAGACTTACGAGCAGTACTTC.

The V call is TRBV7-9, the J call TRBJ2-2; unclear D gene. Germline V gene lookup returns CDR1 SEHNR and CDR2 FQNEAQ (reference sequence). Trimming took off 0 bases at V and 5 bases at J, with 7 bases between the two ends. The CDR3 is made up of 14 amino acids. The DNA of the CDR3 is TGTGCCAGCAGCTTAGCGGGCACAACCGGGGAGCTGTTTTTT. Translated: CASSLAGTTGELFF.

This clone was picked up one time. This chain connects TRBV5-1 to TRBJ1-6; 9 bases are a match to TRBD1. CDR3 size: 16 residues. The junction had 7 bases not matched to a gene; V was cut back by 4 bases and J by 5 bases. Germline CDR1 reads SGHRS; CDR2 reads YFSETQ. The CDR3 DNA follows: TGCGCCAGCAGCGCGCCGGGACAGGGAAATAATTCACCCCTCCACTTT. It specifies CASSAPGQGNNSPLHF.

V gene TRBV28 combines with J gene TRBJ1-2, with TRBD1 as a possible D gene (6 bases). The V gene lost 3 bases and the J gene lost 2 bases, with 13 bases spanning the gap. CDR3 length: 15 residues. Per germline, CDR1 MDHEN and CDR2 SYDVKM. As DNA, the CDR3 is TGTGCCAGCAGTTTTGGGCAGGGGCGGAACTATGGCTACACCTTC. Translated: CASSFGQGRNYGYTF.

The CDR3 here is CASSEHSNQPQHF. The CDR3 nucleotides read TGTGCCAGCAGTGAACATAGCAATCAGCCCCAGCATTTT. The chain combines TRBV2 with TRBJ1-5; no reliable D call. There are 13 residues in the CDR3. V dropped 2 bases and J dropped 0 bases, with 2 bases sitting between them. Germline CDR1 reads SNHLY; CDR2 reads FYNNEI.

V and J are TRBV11-2 and TRBJ1-1; D may be TRBD1 (6 bases). The CDR3 extends over 15 amino acids. CDR1 is SGHAT, CDR2 FQNNGV, per germline. V was trimmed by 3 bases and J by 4 bases, leaving 15 bases between them. In DNA, the CDR3 is TGTGCCAGCAGCTTCAAAGGGGGAACGAGCACTGAAGCTTTCTTT. Encoded protein: CASSFKGGTSTEAFF.

This clone was seen once. This chain connects TRBV21-1 to TRBJ1-4. TRBV21-1 counts as a pseudogene. CDR3 length: 16 amino acids. As DNA, the CDR3 is TGTGCCAGCAGCCCCCGCCGGGAAATTACCCACGAAAAACTGTTTTTT. It encodes CASSPRREITHEKLFF.

The chain carries TRBV5-1 and TRBJ1-2; 9 nucleotides agree with TRBD1. Unmatched junction bases numbered 11, after V lost 4 bases and J lost 4 bases. The CDR3 spans 16 residues. Germline CDR1 and CDR2: SGHRS and YFSETQ. The CDR3 here is CASSARTGVFGYGYTF. CDR3 DNA: TGCGCCAGCAGCGCGCGGACAGGGGTCTTTGGCTATGGCTACACCTTC.